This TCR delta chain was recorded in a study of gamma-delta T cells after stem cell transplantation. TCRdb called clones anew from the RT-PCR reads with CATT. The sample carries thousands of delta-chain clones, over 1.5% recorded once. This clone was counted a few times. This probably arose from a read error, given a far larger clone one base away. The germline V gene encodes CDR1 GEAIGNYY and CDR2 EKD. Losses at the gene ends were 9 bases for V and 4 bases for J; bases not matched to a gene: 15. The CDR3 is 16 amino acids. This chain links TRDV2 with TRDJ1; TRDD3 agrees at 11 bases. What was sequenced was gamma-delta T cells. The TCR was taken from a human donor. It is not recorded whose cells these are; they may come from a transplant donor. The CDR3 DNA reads TGTGCCCGTTATTCGATTACTGGGGGATATGTCGATAAACTCATCTTT. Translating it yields CARYSITGGYVDKLIF.